One sample yielded the 21 T cell receptor beta chains listed below, sequenced in a study of blood T cell repertoires in COVID-19. The assay was immunoSEQ multiplex PCR, and TCRdb's table has in-frame clones only and misses some. The sample holds under 55,000 clones, roughly nine tenths seen once. Sequencing used peripheral blood. These receptors were obtained from a human donor in a cohort sampled during active COVID-19.

Here the CDR3 DNA reads TGTGCCAGTGTCGAGGCGACAGGAGTTAATGAAAAACTGTTTTTT. This sequence encodes CASVEATGVNEKLFF. V and J are TRBV19 and TRBJ1-4; possible D gene TRBD1, 6 bases. The V end lost 8 bases, the J end lost 4 bases, and 17 bases lay between the germline ends. Germline V lookup: CDR1 LNHDA, CDR2 SQIVND (reference sequence). This CDR3 spans 15 amino acids.

The V call is TRBV12-3 or TRBV12-4, the J call TRBJ2-3; no firm D call. This CDR3 is built from 13 residues. The V gene lost 2 bases and the J gene lost 3 bases, with 6 bases spanning the gap. The CDR3 reads CASSLSGTDTQYF. The CDR3 nucleotides are TGTGCCAGCAGTTTATCAGGTACAGATACGCAGTATTTT.

The chain has TRBV11-3 and TRBJ2-4; no reliable D call. Per germline, CDR1 SGHNT and CDR2 YENEEA. This CDR3 comprises 14 residues. The V end lost 1 base, the J end lost 11 bases, and 15 bases lay between the germline ends. The CDR3 DNA reads as TGTGCCAGCAGCTTAGCCGGAGCTACGGCATTTCAGTACTTC. Translated: CASSLAGATAFQYF. The full variable domain, with the rest looked up from reference TRBV11-3 and TRBJ2-4, is EAGVVQSPRYKIIEKKQPVAFWCNPISGHNTLYWYLQNLGQGPELLIRYENEEAVDDSQLPKDRFSAERLKGVDSTLKIQPAELGDSAVYLCASSLAGATAFQYFGAGTRLSVL.

The genes are TRBV12-3 or TRBV12-4 and TRBJ1-1; D gene unclear. Trimming cost V 7 bases and J 6 bases, with 12 bases left between them. The CDR3 sequence is 12 residues long. CDR3 nucleotide sequence: TGTGCCAGCAAATTAGGTGCGGCTGAAGCTTTCTTT. Protein: CASKLGAAEAFF.

The rearrangement links TRBV27 to TRBJ2-2; D is unclear. This CDR3 has 13 residues. The germline V gene has CDR1 MNHEY and CDR2 SMNVEV (reference sequence). Trimming left V 6 bases short and J 6 bases short, with 11 bases between. The CDR3 DNA follows: TGTGCCAGCAGGCGCCTTGTCCCCGGGGAGCTGTTTTTT. It codes for CASRRLVPGELFF.

This chain uses TRBV7-6 with TRBJ2-1; TRBD1 matches 8 bases. Germline loops: CDR1 SGHVS, CDR2 FNYEAQ. The V gene end was trimmed by 8 bases and the J gene end by 1 base; junction bases not matched to a gene: 7. The CDR3 consists of 15 residues. The CDR3 region has the DNA TGTGCCAGCGTGTCGACAGGGGCGTCCTACAATGAGCAGTTCTTC. Protein sequence: CASVSTGASYNEQFF. Full variable domain (outside the CDR3, taken from reference TRBV7-6 and TRBJ2-1): GAGVSQSPRYKVTKRGQDVALRCDPISGHVSLYWYRQALGQGPEFLTYFNYEAQQDKSGLPNDRFSAERPEGSISTLTIQRTEQRDSAMYRCASVSTGASYNEQFFGPGTRLTVL.

The chain links TRBV18 to TRBJ1-1; 11 positions agree with TRBD1. With V trimmed by 4 bases and J by 5 bases, 12 bases remained unmatched. Looked up from germline, CDR1 is KGHSH and CDR2 is LQKENI. The length of the CDR3 is 17 residues. The CDR3 sequence is CASSRTGGAGLGTEAFF. For the CDR3, the DNA is TGTGCCAGCTCACGGACAGGGGGCGCGGGGTTGGGGACTGAAGCTTTCTTT.

This chain uses TRBV12-1 with TRBJ2-7; the DNA was not used to check the table's D call, TRBD1. TRBV12-1 is given as a pseudogene. This CDR3 has 17 residues. The CDR3 bases are TGTGCCAGCAGCTTTGATTCCAGGGGGTTCCTTTCCTACGAGCAGTACGTC. This sequence encodes CASSFDSRGFLSYEQYV.

CDR3 bases: TGCAGGGCGACAGGTTTTGGCGGGGAGCTGTTTTTT. As protein: CRATGFGGELFF. The genes are TRBV29-1 and TRBJ2-2, with D tentatively TRBD1 (6 bases). This CDR3 region has 12 residues. CDR1 and CDR2 from the germline V gene are SQVTM and ANQGSEA.

The genes are TRBV3-1 (or the pseudogene TRBV3-2) and TRBJ1-5; D is ambiguous. This CDR3 has 15 amino acids. Looked up from germline, CDR1 is LGHDT and CDR2 is YNNKEL (reference sequence). The V end lost 1 base, the J end lost 3 bases, and 10 bases lay between the germline ends. The CDR3 sequence is CASSQGPQNNQPQHF. The CDR3 nucleotides read TGTGCCAGCAGCCAAGGGCCGCAGAACAATCAGCCCCAGCATTTT.

This clone was counted between two and nine times. The chain joins TRBV7-9 to TRBJ1-2, with 7 bases matching TRBD1. J was trimmed by 5 bases and V by 1 base; bases with no gene match: 10. This CDR3 has 16 amino acids. Germline V gives CDR1 SEHNR, CDR2 FQNEAQ (reference sequence). In nucleotides, the CDR3 is TGTGCCAGCAGCTTAGAACAGGGGATTATTTCATATGGCTACACCTTC. Translation: CASSLEQGIISYGYTF.

In the case of this clone: An end of the junction does not agree with germline; a read error may underlie this. The V and J genes are TRBV6-5 and TRBJ2-5, with TRBD1 matching over 7 bases. Per germline, CDR1 MNHEY and CDR2 SVGAGI. CDR3 size: 14 residues. CDR3 nucleotide sequence: TGTGCCAGCAGAAAAGGACAGGCCCAAGGGACCCAGTACTTC. Its protein product is CASRKGQAQGTQYF.

The chain links TRBV19 to TRBJ1-5; TRBD1 might be the D (5 bases). Germline V gives CDR1 LNHDA, CDR2 SQIVND (reference sequence). This CDR3 is 16 amino acids long. The ends were cut back, 6 bases at V and 1 base at J, with 16 bases in the middle. CDR3 DNA: TGTGCCAGTAGCATAAGGGCAGGGCTAAGCAATCAGCCCCAGCATTTT. Protein: CASSIRAGLSNQPQHF.

This clone came up a few times. The chain employs TRBV2 and TRBJ2-7, with TRBD1 identical over 7 bases. Germline V gives CDR1 SNHLY, CDR2 FYNNEI. The trim removed 6 bases at V and 12 bases at J, leaving 8 bases unmatched. The CDR3 extends over 11 amino acids. The CDR3 DNA reads TGTGCCAGCAGGGAGGACAGGACAACGTACTTC. Translated: CASREDRTTYF. Drawing the rest from reference TRBV2 and TRBJ2-7, the complete variable domain is EPEVTQTPSHQVTQMGQEVILRCVPISNHLYFYWYRQILGQKVEFLVSFYNNEISEKSEIFDDQFSVERPDGSNFTLKIRSTKLEDSAMYFCASREDRTTYFGPGTRLTVT.

The J gene is TRBJ2-7, the V gene TRBV6-5; the match to TRBD1 covers 7 bases. The V gene's germline CDR1 is MNHEY and CDR2 SVGAGI. Trimming cost V 7 bases and J 2 bases; bases outside gene matches: 8. The length of the CDR3 is 14 residues. The CDR3 nucleotides are TGTGCCAGCATCCAAGACAGGGCTCCCTACGAGCAGTACTTC. Protein product: CASIQDRAPYEQYF.

As to this clone: Other DNA sequences in this sample translate to the same CDR3. The V call is TRBV29-1, the J call TRBJ2-7, with TRBD2 as a possible D gene (5 bases). With 3 bases removed from V and 7 bases from J, the gap between germline ends came to 22 bases. This CDR3 is 15 amino acids long. Germline assignment: CDR1 SQVTM and CDR2 ANQGSEA. The CDR3 DNA sequence: TGCAGCGTTGATCGGCTTGTTGAGGGATCGGGGGAGCAGTACTTC. It specifies CSVDRLVEGSGEQYF.

The gene calls are TRBV7-2 and TRBJ1-2, with 10 bases fitting TRBD1. The V gene end was trimmed by 5 bases and the J gene end by 5 bases; junction bases not matched to a gene: 5. CDR1 is SGHTA and CDR2 is FQGNSA in the germline V gene. This CDR3 is built from 14 residues. The CDR3: CASSQDRGLYGYTF. CDR3 coding DNA: TGTGCCAGCAGCCAAGACAGGGGGCTTTATGGCTACACCTTC.

The chain uses TRBV24-1 and TRBJ1-5, with 12 bases identical to TRBD1. The ends lost 9 bases at V and 4 bases at J; junction bases unmatched: 3. The CDR3 totals 14 residues. CDR1 is KGHDR and CDR2 is SFDVKD in the germline V gene. The CDR3 sequence: CATGTGGWNQPQHF. The CDR3 region has the DNA TGTGCCACCGGGACAGGGGGCTGGAATCAGCCCCAGCATTTT.

The chain employs TRBV27 and TRBJ2-1, with D possibly TRBD2 on 5 matching bases. V shed 5 bases and J shed 9 bases, with 14 bases lying between them. The CDR3 loop spans 13 amino acids. Germline assignment: CDR1 MNHEY and CDR2 SMNVEV (reference sequence). CDR3 nucleotides: TGTGCCAGCAGTGTCCGGACTGAAACTGAGCAGTTCTTC. Translating gives CASSVRTETEQFF.

This chain connects TRBV7-8 to TRBJ1-6; D is unclear. CDR3 length: 15 residues. V was pared by 0 bases and J by 7 bases, with 10 bases between. CDR1 is SGHVS, CDR2 FQNEAQ, per germline. The CDR3 is CASSLAAGGNSPLHF. The DNA of the CDR3 is TGTGCCAGCAGCTTAGCGGCAGGAGGCAATTCACCCCTCCACTTT. The full variable domain, completed using reference TRBV7-8 and TRBJ1-6, is GAGVSQSPRYKVAKRGQDVALRCDPISGHVSLFWYQQALGQGPEFLTYFQNEAQLDKSGLPSDRFFAERPEGSVSTLKIQRTQQEDSAVYLCASSLAAGGNSPLHFGNGTRLTVT.

The gene calls are TRBV4-1 and TRBJ2-5, with D uncertain. V was cut by 3 bases and J by 4 bases, with 6 bases left in between. CDR1 is MGHRA and CDR2 is YSYEKL in the germline V gene. The CDR3 covers 12 residues. The CDR3 bases are TGCGCCAGCAGCCAGGAGAGAGAGACCCAGTACTTC. Its protein product is CASSQERETQYF.